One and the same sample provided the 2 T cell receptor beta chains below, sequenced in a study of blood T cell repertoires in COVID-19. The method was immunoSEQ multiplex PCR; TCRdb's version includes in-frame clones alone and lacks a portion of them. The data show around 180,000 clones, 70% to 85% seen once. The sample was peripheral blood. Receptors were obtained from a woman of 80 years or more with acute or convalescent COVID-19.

The CDR3 reads CAISESLGVYYGYTF. CDR3 bases: TGTGCCATCAGTGAGTCTCTAGGGGTGTACTATGGCTACACCTTC. The rearrangement joins TRBV10-3 to TRBJ1-2; a possible D gene is TRBD1 (5 bases). There are 15 residues in the CDR3. CDR1 is ENHRY, CDR2 SYGVKD, per germline. V lost 0 bases and J 3 bases, leaving 11 bases between the germline ends.

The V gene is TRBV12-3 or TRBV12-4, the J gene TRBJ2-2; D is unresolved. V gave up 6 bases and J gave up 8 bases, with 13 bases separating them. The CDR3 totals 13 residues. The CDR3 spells CASRPQDIGELFF. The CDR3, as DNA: TGTGCCAGCAGACCCCAGGATATTGGGGAGCTGTTTTTT.